This T cell receptor (beta chain) was captured by sequencing in a study of blood T cell repertoires in COVID-19. In the authors' workflow: Amplified reference gene primers provided the basis for estimating nucleated cell counts. Assay: immunoSEQ multiplex PCR; the TCRdb copy retains only in-frame clones and omits some. The DNA gave D and trimming, while V, J and clone size come from that table. The sample lists under 350,000 clones; approximately 82% were seen once. Sequenced input: peripheral blood. The source is a man between 60 and 75 years old who had recovered from COVID-19.

This chain's CDR3 is CASSTGLAGGTQYF. In DNA, the CDR3 is TGTGCCAGCAGTACAGGACTAGCGGGAGGTACGCAGTATTTT. V is TRBV6-5 and J is TRBJ2-3; TRBD2 agrees at 14 bases. The CDR3 is 14 amino acids. J was trimmed by 8 bases and V by 5 bases; bases with no gene match: 3. Germline-derived CDR1 and CDR2 are MNHEY and SVGAGI.